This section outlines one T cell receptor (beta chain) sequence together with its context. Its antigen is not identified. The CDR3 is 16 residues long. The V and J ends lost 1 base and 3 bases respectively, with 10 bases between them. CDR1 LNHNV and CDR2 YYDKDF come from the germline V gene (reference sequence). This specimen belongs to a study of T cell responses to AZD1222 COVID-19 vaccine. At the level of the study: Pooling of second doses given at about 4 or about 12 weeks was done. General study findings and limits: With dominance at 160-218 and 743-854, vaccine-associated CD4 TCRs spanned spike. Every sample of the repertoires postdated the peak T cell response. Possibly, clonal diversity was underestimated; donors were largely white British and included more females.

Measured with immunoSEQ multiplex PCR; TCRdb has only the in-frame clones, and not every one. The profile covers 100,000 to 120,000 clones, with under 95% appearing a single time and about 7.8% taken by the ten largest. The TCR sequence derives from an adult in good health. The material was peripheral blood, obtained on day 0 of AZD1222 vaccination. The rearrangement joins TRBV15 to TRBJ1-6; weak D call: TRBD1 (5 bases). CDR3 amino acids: CATSRGGDFYNSPLHF. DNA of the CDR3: TGTGCCACCAGCAGAGGGGGGGACTTCTATAATTCACCCCTCCACTTT.